This TCR beta chain stems from a study of OX40 agonist ivuxolimab in advanced cancers. About the study as a whole: Ivuxolimab was a fully human IgG2 agonistic monoclonal antibody targeting the costimulatory receptor OX40 (CD134). Peripheral TCRbeta sequencing aimed to test whether ivuxolimab altered TCR sequence diversity and caused clonal T-cell expansion. Partial responses were achieved by three dose-escalation patients, of whom one had hepatocellular carcinoma and two had cutaneous melanoma. Patients were allowed to have had prior anti-PD-1, anti-PD-L1 or anti-CTLA-4 therapy, and around 41% of the dose-escalation patients had previously received checkpoint inhibitors. Among the approximately 50 dose-escalation patients, around 20 had hepatocellular carcinoma, 15 or so melanoma, 9 renal cell carcinoma and 9 head and neck cancer. The paper describes the monotherapy dose-escalation part (N of about 52 patients) of the phase I trial of ivuxolimab. In the dose-escalation cohort, roughly four fifths of patients were male, and the mean age was about 55 years, with a range of about 23 to 85. Intravenous ivuxolimab was administered to patients every 2 weeks at six dose levels: 0.01, 0.1, 0.3, 1.5, 3 and 10 mg/kg. General study outcomes and caveats: Low levels of normalized T-cell clonal expansion were also seen in some patients who did not respond. At doses of 0.1 to 3.0 mg/kg, clonal expansion of both CD4+ and CD8+ T cells in blood was seen between baseline and week 6. After ivuxolimab, expanded clones were on average more numerous among CD8+ T cells than among CD4+ T cells. The antigen specificity of the peripheral T cells that underwent clonal expansion was not determined. In the 0.1-3.0 mg/kg groups, partial responders had among the lowest normalized peripheral clonal expansion, particularly in CD8+ T cells.

Genomic DNA was extracted from sorted cells for sequencing of the TCRbeta CDR3 region. TCRbeta CDR3 regions were sequenced using the immunoSEQ Assay. Not all clones reach the TCRdb copy of this immuneACCESS table, which keeps in-frame sequences only. Checked studies attribute under half of the gap to unresolved V genes and leave the rest unexplained. Recorded for this sample are about 59,000 clones; around 87% of them occurred a single time. More than 0.35% of the sample lies in the top ten. This clone was counted once. Its antigen specificity is not known. No much larger clone exists at a distance of one base, and base qualities are not known. Patients with autoimmune disease history or receiving systemic immunosuppression were excluded from the trial. Peripheral blood for TCR sequencing was collected from all dose cohorts at baseline, on cycle 4 day 1, and on cycle 7 day 1. Samples came from an open-label, multicenter, first-in-human phase I dose-escalation trial of ivuxolimab. Adults with locally advanced or metastatic melanoma, renal cell carcinoma, hepatocellular carcinoma or head and neck squamous cell carcinoma were enrolled in the trial. Before TCR sequencing, CD4+ and CD8+ T cells were separately sorted from peripheral blood.

This TCR was sampled from an adult with an advanced solid tumor such as melanoma, head and neck, liver or kidney cancer. The material was CD4+ or CD8+ T cells sorted from blood, obtained in a trial of the OX40 agonist ivuxolimab.

The DNA is TGTGCCAGCAGTTACGGGCGACCCAACTATGGCTACACCTTC. This yields the protein CASSYGRPNYGYTF. The chain is assembled from TRBV6-5 and TRBJ1-2; the D gene cannot be resolved reliably. V loses 2 bases of germline sequence and J loses 2 bases, and the interval between the two ends is 9 bases. Including cysteine and phenylalanine, the CDR3 has 14 amino acids. Of all the DNA, just the CDR3 is kept, 42 bases in frame from base 1. The germline V gene sets CDR1 to MNHEY and CDR2 to SVGAGI.